The next 2 T cell receptor beta chains were all read from a single sample in a study of blood T cell repertoires in COVID-19. Only in-frame clones appear in the TCRdb table, and some are missing; sequencing was by immunoSEQ multiplex PCR. The table records some 48,000 clones, approximately 85% of them present only once. The specimen sequenced was peripheral blood. The receptors derive from a man aged 45-65 years with active COVID-19.

V and J are TRBV15 and TRBJ1-4; D is uncertain. Trimming left V 2 bases short and J 3 bases short, with 7 bases between. The germline CDR1 and CDR2 sequences are LNHNV and YYDKDF (reference sequence). The CDR3 is 14 residues long. CDR3 amino acids: CATSRRRSNEKLFF. For the CDR3, the DNA is TGTGCCACCAGCAGACGGAGGTCTAATGAAAAACTGTTTTTT. Full variable domain (remainder filled in from reference TRBV15 and TRBJ1-4): DAMVIQNPRYQVTQFGKPVTLSCSQTLNHNVMYWYQQKSSQAPKLLFHYYDKDFNNEADTPDNFQSRRPNTSFCFLDIRSPGLGDTAMYLCATSRRRSNEKLFFGSGTQLSVL.

The rearrangement uses TRBV30 and TRBJ1-2, with D unclear. The germline gives CDR1 GTSNPN, CDR2 SVGIG (reference sequence). V was pared by 5 bases and J by 5 bases, with 9 bases between. This CDR3 comprises 11 residues. As DNA, the CDR3 is TGTGCCTGGGGAGCCCGGTATGGCTACACCTTC. This encodes CAWGARYGYTF.